A selection of T cell receptor beta chains follows, all from one sample in a study of T-cell memory formation after mild COVID-19. In TCRdb, the 5' RACE reads were re-called with MiXCR into one record per CDR3 protein. The sample has 250,000 to 350,000 distinct CDR3 sequences; 13% to 15% are singletons. Sequenced input: PBMCs or a T cell subset sorted from them (not recorded which). The receptors here all came from a young man who had mild COVID-19 (a few samples of this study predate the infection). Cell type and time point are not known. The CDR3 runs from the conserved cysteine through the conserved F or W. The D gene is left open where the match is weak. Not every row has a clone size; where given, it reads once, few, many or a size class.

clone_size	d_call	v_call	j_call	cdr3_aa	cdr3_nt
few	-	TRBV13	TRBJ2-3	CASKRRGTDTQYF	TGTGCCAGTAAGCGGAGAGGCACAGATACGCAGTATTTT
few	TRBD2	TRBV27	TRBJ2-1	CASSLGLAGHNEQFF	TGTGCCAGCAGTTTAGGACTAGCGGGGCACAATGAGCAGTTCTTC
-	TRBD1	TRBV11-2	TRBJ2-5	CASSPRRGLETQYF	TGTGCCAGCAGCCCTCGCAGGGGGCTAGAGACCCAGTACTTC
many	-	TRBV4-2	TRBJ2-6	CASSQDESGGANVLTF	TGTGCCAGCAGCCAAGATGAATCCGGAGGGGCCAACGTCCTGACTTTC
few	-	TRBV20-1	TRBJ1-5	CSARKEEDQPQHF	TGCAGTGCTAGAAAGGAAGAAGATCAGCCCCAGCATTTT
-	TRBD1	TRBV6-5	TRBJ2-7	CASSSGTGPSYEQYF	TGTGCCAGCAGTTCCGGGACAGGGCCCTCCTACGAGCAGTACTTC
once	-	TRBV6-1	TRBJ1-5	CASSVDEHQPQHF	TGTGCCAGCAGCGTTGACGAGCATCAGCCCCAGCATTTT
few	-	TRBV11-2	TRBJ2-2	CARSQDSTGELFF	TGTGCCAGAAGCCAGGACAGCACCGGGGAGCTGTTTTTT
-	TRBD1	TRBV19	TRBJ2-1	CASSRDRGYNEQFF	TGTGCCAGTAGCCGGGACAGGGGTTACAATGAGCAGTTCTTC
-	TRBD1	TRBV7-9	TRBJ1-1	CASSTSTGGRTEAFF	TGTGCCAGCAGCACCTCGACAGGGGGTCGCACTGAAGCTTTCTTT
few	-	TRBV4-2	TRBJ1-1	CASSQEGQDGTEAFF	TGTGCCAGCAGCCAGGAAGGCCAGGACGGTACTGAAGCTTTCTTT
few	-	TRBV20-1	TRBJ1-6	CSPDVPSYNSPLHF	TGCAGTCCCGACGTACCAAGCTATAATTCACCCCTCCACTTT
few	-	TRBV7-2	TRBJ1-5	CASSLGRSFNQPQHF	TGTGCCAGCAGCTTAGGCCGCAGCTTTAATCAGCCCCAGCATTTT
-	TRBD2	TRBV6-1	TRBJ2-3	CASRSSGEDTQYF	TGTGCCAGCCGTTCAAGCGGGGAAGATACGCAGTATTTT
-	-	TRBV29-1	TRBJ2-1	CSVDGVGDTNNEQFF	TGCAGCGTTGACGGAGTGGGGGACACCAACAATGAGCAGTTCTTC
few	TRBD1	TRBV27	TRBJ1-3	CASGPTGAGNTIYF	TGTGCCAGCGGTCCCACAGGGGCTGGAAACACCATATATTTT
few	-	TRBV4-1	TRBJ1-1	CASSQDSGAKRGAFF	TGCGCCAGCAGCCAAGATTCGGGCGCGAAACGGGGGGCTTTCTTT
few	TRBD2	TRBV5-1	TRBJ2-3	CASSLGYGGGRTDTQYF	TGCGCCAGCAGCTTGGGATACGGCGGGGGGCGCACAGATACGCAGTATTTT
many	-	TRBV7-2	TRBJ1-2	CASSPTPYGYTF	TGTGCCAGCAGCCCGACCCCCTATGGCTACACCTTC
few	TRBD1	TRBV4-2	TRBJ1-2	CASSQDPGDRAGYTF	TGTGCCAGCAGCCAAGACCCCGGGGACAGAGCGGGCTACACCTTC
-	-	TRBV19	TRBJ1-6	CASSPGTWNSPLHF	TGTGCCAGTAGTCCGGGGACGTGGAATTCACCCCTCCACTTT
-	-	TRBV29-1	TRBJ1-1	CSAGGTSGMNTEALF	TGCAGCGCTGGGGGGACATCCGGGATGAACACTGAAGCTTTATTT
few	-	TRBV9	TRBJ2-4	CASSEGHAENIQYF	TGTGCCAGCAGCGAGGGACACGCCGAAAACATTCAGTACTTC
-	TRBD1	TRBV27	TRBJ1-5	CASSFKGAISNQPQHF	TGTGCCAGCAGTTTTAAGGGGGCGATAAGCAATCAGCCCCAGCATTTT
-	-	TRBV6-6	TRBJ1-6	CASRIRDSYNSPLHF	TGTGCCAGCAGAATCAGGGACTCCTATAATTCACCCCTCCACTTT
few	TRBD2	TRBV4-1	TRBJ2-3	CASSLLVAGGREDTQYF	TGCGCCAGCAGCCTCCTAGTGGCGGGGGGGCGCGAAGATACGCAGTATTTT
few	TRBD1	TRBV29-1	TRBJ1-2	CSVEETRDRESYGYTF	TGCAGCGTTGAAGAGACCCGGGACAGGGAGTCCTATGGCTACACCTTC
-	TRBD2	TRBV5-1	TRBJ2-5	CASSLAASGGAETQYF	TGCGCCAGCAGCCTGGCGGCTAGCGGGGGGGCGGAGACCCAGTACTTC
-	TRBD1	TRBV18	TRBJ1-5	CASSPDRGRGNQPQHF	TGTGCCAGCTCACCGGACAGGGGGCGAGGCAATCAGCCCCAGCATTTT
few	-	TRBV24-1	TRBJ2-2	CATSDRKTNTGELFF	TGTGCCACCAGTGACCGGAAAACCAACACCGGGGAGCTGTTTTTT
few	-	TRBV7-2	TRBJ1-1	CASSTLQGNTEAFF	TGTGCCAGCAGCACCCTCCAGGGGAACACTGAAGCTTTCTTT
many	-	TRBV5-8	TRBJ2-5	CASSRHLGETQYF	TGTGCCAGCAGCCGACACCTGGGGGAGACCCAGTACTTC
-	TRBD2	TRBV6-2/TRBV6-3	TRBJ2-5	CASRAGLYQETQYF	TGTGCCAGTCGAGCGGGGCTGTACCAAGAGACCCAGTACTTC
-	-	TRBV2	TRBJ1-2	CASSDVGGEDFYGYTF	TGTGCCAGCAGTGACGTCGGGGGCGAAGACTTCTATGGCTACACCTTC
-	-	TRBV5-1	TRBJ2-7	CASSFPGVDHEQYF	TGCGCCAGCAGCTTCCCCGGAGTAGACCACGAGCAGTACTTC
-	-	TRBV7-8	TRBJ2-1	CASSFVRRTAIFYNEQFF	TGTGCCAGCAGCTTCGTCCGCCGGACAGCGATTTTCTACAATGAGCAGTTCTTC